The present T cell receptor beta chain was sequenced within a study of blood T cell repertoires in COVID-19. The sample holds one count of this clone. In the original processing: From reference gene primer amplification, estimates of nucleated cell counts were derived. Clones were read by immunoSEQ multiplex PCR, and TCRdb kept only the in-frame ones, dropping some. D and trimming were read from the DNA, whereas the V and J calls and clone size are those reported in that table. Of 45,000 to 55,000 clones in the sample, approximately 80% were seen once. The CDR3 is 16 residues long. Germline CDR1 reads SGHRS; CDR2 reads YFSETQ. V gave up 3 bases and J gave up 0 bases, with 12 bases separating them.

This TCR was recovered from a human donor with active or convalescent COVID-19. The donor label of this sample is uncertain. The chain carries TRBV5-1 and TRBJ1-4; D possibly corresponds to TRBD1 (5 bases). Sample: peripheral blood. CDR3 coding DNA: TGCGCCAGCAGCTGGGGGGACCGCGCAACTAATGAAAAACTGTTTTTT. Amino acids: CASSWGDRATNEKLFF.